A selection of T cell receptor beta chains follows, all from one sample in a study of tumor-infiltrating T cells and Merkel cell polyomavirus. Data came from immunoSEQ multiplex PCR; TCRdb stores just in-frame clones and leaves some out. The profile shows about 25,000 clones, about 85% of them singletons. Sequencing was done on a sample of lymph node tissue. The receptors shown here come from a man in his fifties or sixties with Merkel cell carcinoma. CDR3s include the opening cysteine and the closing phenylalanine or tryptophan. Each record gives: J gene, V gene, D gene, clone size, CDR3 protein, CDR3 DNA. A D gene is named only where the DNA matches it firmly. Some rows have no size entry. The others give once, few or many, or a class for an expanded clone.

TRBJ2-7	TRBV5-1	TRBD2	.	CASSISGIYEQYF	TGCGCCAGCAGCATCAGCGGGATCTACGAGCAGTACTTC
TRBJ1-1	TRBV19	.	.	CASSIVNTNTEAFF	TGTGCCAGTAGTATAGTGAACACGAACACTGAAGCTTTCTTT
TRBJ2-3	TRBV5-1	.	.	CASSLDGTSTDTQYF	TGCGCCAGCAGCTTGGATGGGACTAGCACAGATACGCAGTATTTT
TRBJ2-7	TRBV5-1	.	few	CASTTATPGDEQYF	TGCGCCAGCACCACCGCGACTCCCGGGGACGAGCAGTACTTC
TRBJ2-2	TRBV6-5	.	.	CASRDYTGELFF	TGTGCCAGCAGGGACTACACCGGGGAGCTGTTTTTT
TRBJ1-2	TRBV5-6	.	few	CASSLATGPNYGYTF	TGTGCCAGCAGCTTGGCGACAGGACCCAACTATGGCTACACCTTC
TRBJ2-7	TRBV4-1	.	.	CASSPHEAYEQYF	TGCGCCAGCAGCCCCCATGAGGCCTACGAGCAGTACTTC
TRBJ1-2	TRBV10-3	TRBD1	.	CAISGSTGDYGYTF	TGTGCCATCAGTGGTTCGACAGGGGACTATGGCTACACCTTC
TRBJ2-1	TRBV28	TRBD1	.	CASSFYRRDRGFNEQFF	TGTGCCAGCAGTTTTTATAGGAGGGACAGGGGCTTCAATGAGCAGTTCTTC
TRBJ1-6	TRBV18	.	few	CASSPSPGDNSPLHF	TGTGCCAGCTCACCCTCTCCCGGGGATAATTCACCCCTCCACTTT
TRBJ2-2	TRBV18	TRBD1	.	CASSPRQGSTGELFF	TGTGCCAGCTCACCCAGACAGGGGAGCACCGGGGAGCTGTTTTTT
TRBJ2-1	TRBV6-5	TRBD2	.	CASSPLTSGSNEQFF	TGTGCCAGCAGCCCATTGACTAGCGGGAGTAATGAGCAGTTCTTC
TRBJ1-4	TRBV28	.	.	CASARTQGEKLFF	TGTGCCAGCGCAAGGACACAAGGGGAAAAACTGTTTTTT
TRBJ2-7	TRBV6-1	TRBD1	.	CASSERGDRTGYEQYF	TGTGCCAGCAGTGAACGAGGGGACAGGACGGGCTACGAGCAGTACTTC
TRBJ2-3	TRBV4-2	.	.	CASSQQTDTQYF	TGTGCCAGCAGCCAGCAGACAGATACGCAGTATTTT
TRBJ2-5	TRBV28	TRBD2	.	CATHPGSSGRDETQYF	TGTGCCACCCATCCCGGGTCTAGCGGGAGGGACGAGACCCAGTACTTC
TRBJ1-2	TRBV18	.	.	CASSPLQNPYGYTF	TGTGCCAGCTCACCATTACAGAATCCCTATGGCTACACCTTC
TRBJ1-5	TRBV6-5	.	.	CASSYSSGESNQPQHF	TGTGCCAGCAGTTACTCGAGCGGGGAAAGCAATCAGCCCCAGCATTTT
TRBJ2-2	TRBV5-1	.	.	CASIRGSGPNTGELFF	TGCGCCAGCATTAGGGGGAGTGGGCCGAACACCGGGGAGCTGTTTTTT
TRBJ2-2	TRBV29-1	TRBD2	few	CSVDLAGTNTGELFF	TGCAGCGTTGATCTAGCGGGAACGAACACCGGGGAGCTGTTTTTT
TRBJ1-4	TRBV6-1	TRBD1	.	CASSDAGTGDEKLFF	TGTGCCAGCAGTGACGCCGGGACAGGGGACGAAAAACTGTTTTTT
TRBJ2-5	TRBV2	.	.	CASSPGETQYF	TGTGCCAGCAGCCCCGGAGAGACCCAGTACTTC
TRBJ1-1	TRBV15	TRBD1	.	CATSFPGQGEAFF	TGTGCCACCAGCTTTCCGGGACAGGGAGAAGCTTTCTTT
TRBJ1-2	TRBV6-1	TRBD1	.	CASRGQEVNYGYTF	TGTGCCAGCAGAGGACAGGAAGTTAACTATGGCTACACCTTC
TRBJ2-1	TRBV9	.	.	CASSVGADSYNEQFF	TGTGCCAGCAGCGTAGGGGCCGACTCCTACAATGAGCAGTTCTTC
TRBJ1-2	TRBV7-9	.	once	CASRNGAYGYTF	TGTGCCAGCAGAAATGGGGCGTATGGCTACACCTTC
TRBJ2-7	TRBV12-5	.	.	CASGPTYEQYF	TGTGCTAGTGGTCCAACCTACGAGCAGTACTTC
TRBJ1-2	TRBV25-1	.	.	CASSWGVWGYTF	TGTGCCAGCAGCTGGGGGGTATGGGGCTACACCTTC
TRBJ1-1	TRBV2	.	few	CASTTWGAEAFF	TGTGCCAGCACCACTTGGGGGGCTGAAGCTTTCTTT
TRBJ2-7	TRBV6-5	TRBD2	.	CASQKPSGSYEQYF	TGTGCCAGCCAAAAGCCTAGCGGGTCCTACGAGCAGTACTTC
TRBJ2-7	TRBV7-2	TRBD2	.	CASSRTSGRSSSYEQYF	TGTGCCAGCAGCCGGACTAGCGGGAGGTCAAGCTCCTACGAGCAGTACTTC
TRBJ2-4	TRBV9	.	.	CASSREEIGNIQYF	TGTGCCAGCAGCAGGGAGGAGATCGGAAACATTCAGTACTTC
TRBJ2-7	TRBV30	.	.	CAWSDRFVDEQYF	TGTGCCTGGAGTGACAGATTTGTCGACGAGCAGTACTTC
TRBJ2-7	TRBV5-6	TRBD2	few	CASSFPGLAYEQYF	TGTGCCAGCAGCTTCCCGGGACTAGCCTACGAGCAGTACTTC
TRBJ2-1	TRBV10-3	.	.	CAISESPEVGSYNEQFF	TGTGCCATCAGTGAGTCGCCTGAGGTGGGCTCCTACAATGAGCAGTTCTTC
TRBJ2-5	TRBV9	TRBD2	.	CASSTSGGAAETQYF	TGTGCCAGCAGCACTAGCGGGGGGGCAGCAGAGACCCAGTACTTC
TRBJ1-1	TRBV6-5	.	.	CASRPRLNTEAFF	TGTGCCAGCCGGCCCAGGTTGAACACTGAAGCTTTCTTT
TRBJ2-2	TRBV27	TRBD2	.	CASSLAGGETGELFF	TGTGCCAGCAGTCTCGCGGGGGGAGAGACCGGGGAGCTGTTTTTT
TRBJ2-5	TRBV7-9	.	.	CASSPTRETQYF	TGTGCCAGCAGCCCTACCAGGGAGACCCAGTACTTC
TRBJ1-1	TRBV6-1	TRBD1	.	CASPGTVGMNTEAFF	TGTGCCAGCCCGGGGACAGTAGGCATGAACACTGAAGCTTTCTTT
TRBJ1-2	TRBV4-3	TRBD1	.	CASSQVGETGGGNYGYTF	TGCGCCAGCAGCCAAGTTGGTGAGACAGGGGGCGGTAACTATGGCTACACCTTC
TRBJ1-2	TRBV19	.	.	CASTLFGRGNYGYTF	TGTGCCAGTACCCTGTTCGGGCGCGGGAACTATGGCTACACCTTC
TRBJ1-2	TRBV19	.	.	CAVGTGYNYGYTF	TGTGCCGTCGGAACAGGATATAACTATGGCTACACCTTC
TRBJ1-5	TRBV2	.	few	CASSGRGTEQPQHF	TGTGCCAGCAGTGGTCGGGGGACGGAGCAGCCCCAGCATTTT
TRBJ2-6	TRBV7-9	.	.	CASSQYPSSGANVLTF	TGTGCCAGCAGCCAATATCCTAGCTCTGGGGCCAACGTCCTGACTTTC
TRBJ2-6	TRBV27	.	.	CASSFLSSGANVLTF	TGTGCCAGCAGTTTCCTTTCCTCTGGGGCCAACGTCCTGACTTTC
TRBJ2-7	TRBV18	TRBD2	.	CASSPPSGSYEQYF	TGTGCCAGCTCACCACCTAGCGGGAGTTACGAGCAGTACTTC
TRBJ2-7	TRBV5-4	TRBD2	.	CASSPGGLAGAGEQYF	TGTGCCAGCAGCCCGGGGGGACTAGCGGGAGCGGGAGAGCAGTACTTC
TRBJ2-3	TRBV6-4	.	.	CASSEGLLTDTQYF	TGTGCCAGCAGCGAGGGACTCCTCACAGATACGCAGTATTTT
TRBJ2-3	TRBV5-1	.	.	CASSLNPGRDTQYF	TGCGCCAGCAGCTTAAATCCGGGGAGGGATACGCAGTATTTT